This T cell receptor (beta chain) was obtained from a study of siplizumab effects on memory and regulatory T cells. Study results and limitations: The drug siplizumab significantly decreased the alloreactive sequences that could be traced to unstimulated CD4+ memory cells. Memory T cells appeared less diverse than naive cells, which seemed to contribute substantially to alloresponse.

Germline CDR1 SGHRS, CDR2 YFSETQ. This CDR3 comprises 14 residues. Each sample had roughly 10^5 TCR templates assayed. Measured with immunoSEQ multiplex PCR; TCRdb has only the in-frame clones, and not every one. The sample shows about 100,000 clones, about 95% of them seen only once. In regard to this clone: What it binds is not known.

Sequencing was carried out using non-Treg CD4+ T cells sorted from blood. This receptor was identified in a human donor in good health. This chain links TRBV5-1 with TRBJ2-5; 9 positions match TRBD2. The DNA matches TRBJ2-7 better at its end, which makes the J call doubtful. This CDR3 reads CASSDSGSVNEQYF. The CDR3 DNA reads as TGCGCCAGCAGCGATAGCGGGAGCGTAAACGAGCAGTACTTC.